The 15 T cell receptor beta chains given below trace back to one sample, sequenced in a study of regulatory T cells in long-lasting Graves disease. Arm-PCR of CDR3 regions and iRepertoire HTBI primers were used to build TCR beta libraries. TCRdb itself ran the multiplex PCR reads through MiXCR, one entry per CDR3 protein. This sample has 550,000 to 700,000 distinct CDR3 sequences; about 16% occur once, and the top ten carry 12%. The time point here: newly diagnosed GD, antithyroid drugs for less than 3 months. After RNA was extracted from PBMCs, the TCR library was made from it. This sample also appeared in a second study, on T cells in Graves' hyperthyroidism and ophthalmopathy.

Sequencing was performed on peripheral blood mononuclear cells (PBMCs), taken at new diagnosis, from a patient treated with antithyroid drugs. The source of these receptors is a man between 18 and 29 years old with Graves disease.

Comment on this clonotype: Just one base apart from a much larger clone, this may be a read error. This chain connects TRBV2 to TRBJ2-3; D not resolved. The CDR3 extends over 13 amino acids. V lost 4 bases and J lost 10, with 15 bases in between. Per the germline V gene, CDR1 is SNHLY and CDR2 is FYNNEI. CDR3 nucleotides: TGTGCCAGCAGTGCACCTACAAGGGATGCGCAGTATTTT. It is translated as CASSAPTRDAQYF.

The chain has TRBV7-3 and TRBJ2-4; TRBD1 matches 9 bases. Germline trimming cut 5 bases from V and 11 bases from J; bases unmatched to any gene: 16. Per the germline V gene, CDR1 is SGHTA and CDR2 is FQGTGA. The CDR3 runs to 16 residues. CDR3 nucleotide sequence: TGTGCCAGCAGCGCAACCGATGCCGGGACAGGGTTTTTTCAGTACTTC. Encoded protein: CASSATDAGTGFFQYF. The entire variable domain, with the rest obtained from reference TRBV7-3 and TRBJ2-4, is as follows: GAGVSQTPSNKVTEKGKYVELRCDPISGHTALYWYRQSLGQGPEFLIYFQGTGAADDSGLPNDRFFAVRPEGSVSTLKIQRTERGDSAVYLCASSATDAGTGFFQYFGAGTRLSVL.

V usage is TRBV12-3 or TRBV12-4 and J usage is TRBJ2-1; TRBD2 matches at 8 bases. This CDR3 is built from 14 residues. Unmatched junction bases numbered 5, after V lost 7 bases and J lost 3 bases. The CDR3 DNA is TGTGCCAGCAAGGGCGGGAGGCACTACAATGAGCAGTTCTTC. Its translation is CASKGGRHYNEQFF.

The chain has TRBV5-1 and TRBJ2-1; D assignment may be TRBD1 or TRBD2 (5 bases each). Germline V gene sequence: CDR1 SGHRS, CDR2 YFSETQ. CDR3 length equals 17 residues. V lost 4 bases and J 2 bases, leaving 19 bases between the germline ends. CDR3 coding DNA: TGCGCCAGCAGCACAGACCCCCCGGGACCGCCCTACAATGAGCAGTTCTTC. It codes for CASSTDPPGPPYNEQFF.

There are many counts of this clonotype. The gene calls are TRBV12-3 or TRBV12-4 and TRBJ1-4; D is undetermined. This CDR3 is built from 16 residues. Trimming removed 5 bases from V and 8 bases from J, with 21 bases in between. CDR3 sequence: CASSLTPVLAGEKLFF. CDR3 DNA sequence: TGTGCCAGCAGTCTGACGCCTGTACTCGCCGGGGAAAAACTGTTTTTT.

This chain connects TRBV7-9 to TRBJ2-7; D perhaps matches TRBD2 (5 bases). Germline CDR1 reads SEHNR; CDR2 reads FQNEAQ (reference sequence). V lost 10 bases to trimming and J lost 0 bases, with 13 bases between them. The CDR3 is made up of 13 amino acids. The CDR3 protein is CANSLANSYEQYF. As DNA, the CDR3 is TGTGCCAACAGTCTAGCTAACTCCTACGAGCAGTACTTC.

V gene TRBV6-2 or TRBV6-3 combines with J gene TRBJ2-5; D uncertain. This CDR3 is built from 14 residues. Trimming left V 0 bases short and J 6 bases short, with 11 bases between. Germline values: CDR1 MNHEY, CDR2 SVGEGT. Written as DNA, the CDR3 is TGTGCCAGCAGTTACTCGGTGTCTCGGAAGACCCAGTACTTC. Protein sequence: CASSYSVSRKTQYF.

In its sample, this clonotype was seen many times. This rearrangement joins TRBV28 to TRBJ1-2, with D tentatively TRBD1 (5 bases). CDR1 MDHEN and CDR2 SYDVKM come from the germline V gene. The CDR3 spans 16 residues. Trimming left V 4 bases short and J 7 bases short, with 22 bases between. The CDR3, as DNA: TGTGCCAGCAGTTCCCCGGGGGACCCTCTAACTATTGGCTACACCTTC. Translation gives CASSSPGDPLTIGYTF.

This clonotype was recorded a few times. The V gene is TRBV28, the J gene TRBJ2-7, with 7 bases that match TRBD2. Per germline, CDR1 MDHEN and CDR2 SYDVKM. J was trimmed by 3 bases and V by 11 bases; bases with no gene match: 4. This CDR3 comprises 11 residues. The CDR3, as DNA: TGTGCCGGGGGGGGGGTCTACGAGCAGTACTTC. Translation: CAGGGVYEQYF.

The rearrangement uses TRBV14 and TRBJ1-1; D unresolved. This CDR3 is 13 amino acids long. Per germline, CDR1 SGHDN and CDR2 FVKESK. With 0 bases removed from V and 3 bases from J, the gap between germline ends came to 5 bases. The CDR3: CASSQDFHTEAFF. The CDR3 nucleotides read TGTGCCAGCAGCCAAGATTTCCACACTGAAGCTTTCTTT.

The chain combines TRBV9 with TRBJ2-1; 11 positions match TRBD2. The CDR3 is made up of 15 amino acids. Germline CDR1 SGDLS, CDR2 YYNGEE. The J segment lost 9 bases and the V segment lost 4 bases, leaving 9 bases of the junction unmatched. The chain's CDR3 is CASSFSGRVGSEQFF. CDR3 DNA sequence: TGTGCCAGCAGCTTTAGCGGGAGGGTTGGGAGTGAGCAGTTCTTC.

In this sample, this clonotype turned up a few times. The chain uses TRBV27 and TRBJ2-1; D may correspond to TRBD1 or TRBD2 (5 bases each). V was shortened by 2 bases and J by 2 bases, with 13 bases between the two germline ends. Germline-derived CDR1 and CDR2 are MNHEY and SMNVEV (reference sequence). This CDR3 is 16 amino acids long. The CDR3 DNA follows: TGTGCCAGCAGTTTAGGGGGAATGGGACCCTACAATGAGCAGTTCTTC. Translating it yields CASSLGGMGPYNEQFF.

In its sample, this clonotype was seen a few times. The gene calls are TRBV10-2 and TRBJ1-2; unclear D gene. The germline V gene encodes CDR1 WSHSY and CDR2 SAAADI. The CDR3 sequence is 15 residues long. V was trimmed by 0 bases and J by 4 bases, leaving 12 bases between them. The CDR3 nucleotides read TGCGCCAGCAGTGAGTCGAGCGGTAGAGGCTATGGCTACACCTTC. It codes for CASSESSGRGYGYTF.

The sample holds a few counts of this clonotype. The chain carries TRBV28 and TRBJ2-3; D uncertain. V was pared by 5 bases and J by 6 bases, with 24 bases between. Germline CDR1 MDHEN, CDR2 SYDVKM. The CDR3 spans 17 residues. CDR3 in DNA: TGTGCCAGCAGTCCCCTTGGGCTAAACGTAAAGGAGGATACGCAGTATTTT. Amino acids: CASSPLGLNVKEDTQYF.

On this clonotype itself: A much larger clone lies a single base off, so this may be a read error. The rearrangement joins TRBV6-2 or TRBV6-3 to TRBJ1-2; D remains unclear. CDR3 length: 14 amino acids. Germline V gene sequence: CDR1 MNHEY, CDR2 SVGEGT. CDR3 sequence: CTSSYFEALYGYTF. The CDR3 nucleotides are TGTACCAGCAGTTACTTCGAGGCCCTCTATGGCTACACCTTC.